One sample yielded the 15 T cell receptor beta chains listed below, sequenced in a study of sequential checkpoint blockade in melanoma. Treatment denoted: randomized to nivolumab then ipilimumab (arm A) or the reverse (arm B). Using immunoSEQ multiplex PCR, the repertoire was profiled, and TCRdb retains in-frame clones only, with some absent. The top ten clones hold approximately 20% of a sample with 15,000 to 20,000 clones, around 77% of them seen once. The specimen comprised CD8+ T cells sorted from blood (inferred from file names), sampled from a patient given nivolumab and ipilimumab in sequence. The origin of the receptors is a human donor with melanoma.

This chain uses TRBV11-3 with TRBJ1-2; no clear D. Per the germline V gene, CDR1 is SGHNT and CDR2 is YENEEA. The CDR3 has 15 amino acids. V gave up 5 bases and J gave up 2 bases, with 15 bases separating them. CDR3 in DNA: TGTGCCAGCAGCGCTCTGGACGGAGGGAACTATGGCTACACCTTC. Translated: CASSALDGGNYGYTF.

The V call is TRBV19, the J call TRBJ1-3, with D possibly TRBD1 on 5 matching bases. Germline-derived CDR1 and CDR2 are LNHDA and SQIVND (reference sequence). Trimming stripped 4 bases from V and 8 bases from J, with 24 bases between. The CDR3 contains 17 residues. The CDR3 nucleotides read TGTGCCAGTAGTACCAGGGAGGAGGCCCCGAGAGTGGACACCATATATTTT. Encoded protein: CASSTREEAPRVDTIYF.

Written as DNA, the CDR3 is TGTGCCAGCAGCTTGGCTAGTCCTGATGAAAAACTGTTTTTT. Its translation: CASSLASPDEKLFF. V and J are TRBV7-9 and TRBJ1-4; D is unclear. Germline V CDR1 and CDR2: SEHNR, FQNEAQ (reference sequence). The CDR3 spans 14 residues. V was shortened by 3 bases and J by 6 bases, with 11 bases between the two germline ends.

This clone appeared a few times. The chain is built from TRBV7-9 and TRBJ2-7; TRBD2 aligns across 12 bases. Germline V gene sequence: CDR1 SEHNR, CDR2 FQNEAQ (reference sequence). The V and J ends lost 5 bases and 1 base, in that order; junction bases with no gene match: 3. CDR3 size: 15 residues. CDR3 DNA: TGTGCCAGCAGCCGAACTAGCGGGAGGTCCTACGAGCAGTACTTC. Translated: CASSRTSGRSYEQYF.

The chain recombines TRBV11-2 with TRBJ2-5, with 8 bases identical to TRBD2. The J call may be wrong; the DNA end is better matched by TRBJ2-7. Germline-derived CDR1 and CDR2 are SGHAT and FQNNGV. CDR3 length: 16 residues. CDR3 sequence reads: CASSLVGGSGAYEQYF. DNA of the CDR3: TGTGCCAGCAGCTTAGTAGGCGGTAGCGGGGCCTACGAGCAGTACTTC.

This chain connects TRBV5-6 to TRBJ2-7, with TRBD2 matching 7 bases. CDR3 length: 16 residues. V gave up 0 bases and J gave up 0 bases; unmatched junction bases: 6. From germline, CDR1 is SGHDT and CDR2 YYEEEE. CDR3 sequence (DNA): TGTGCCAGCAGCTTGGGGAGGGGCGGGAGCTCCTACGAGCAGTACTTC. It specifies CASSLGRGGSSYEQYF. Combining the CDR3 with reference TRBV5-6 and TRBJ2-7 gives the whole variable domain DAGVTQSPTHLIKTRGQQVTLRCSPKSGHDTVSWYQQALGQGPQFIFQYYEEEERQRGNFPDRFSGHQFPNYSSELNVNALLLGDSALYLCASSLGRGGSSYEQYFGPGTRLTVT.

J is TRBJ2-7 and V is TRBV30, with TRBD2 identical over 12 bases. The CDR3 is 20 amino acids. V gave up 0 bases and J gave up 3 bases; unmatched junction bases: 18. Germline assignment: CDR1 GTSNPN and CDR2 SVGIG (reference sequence). This CDR3 reads CAWSVIQLAGGQGNYYEQYF. CDR3 in DNA: TGTGCCTGGAGTGTAATACAACTAGCGGGAGGCCAAGGAAACTACTACGAGCAGTACTTC.

This clone appeared once. The CDR3 here is CASSSSLTGIYLHF. CDR3 coding DNA: TGTGCCAGCAGTTCCAGCCTGACCGGGATCTATCTCCACTTT. The rearrangement uses TRBV27 and TRBJ1-6; no firm D call. Germline V lookup: CDR1 MNHEY, CDR2 SMNVEV (reference sequence). The CDR3 runs to 14 residues. V shed 4 bases and J shed 16 bases, with 20 bases lying between them.

The chain carries TRBV7-8 and TRBJ1-1; no reliable D call. Trimming removed 5 bases at V and 1 base at J, with 20 bases between. CDR3 length: 17 residues. Looked up from germline, CDR1 is SGHVS and CDR2 is FQNEAQ. Here the CDR3 DNA reads TGTGCCAGCAGCCCATCCCATGCCGGGGAGCCGAACACTGAAGCTTTCTTT. Its protein is CASSPSHAGEPNTEAFF. Drawing the rest from reference TRBV7-8 and TRBJ1-1, the complete variable domain is GAGVSQSPRYKVAKRGQDVALRCDPISGHVSLFWYQQALGQGPEFLTYFQNEAQLDKSGLPSDRFFAERPEGSVSTLKIQRTQQEDSAVYLCASSPSHAGEPNTEAFFGQGTRLTVV.

The V call is TRBV7-9, the J call TRBJ1-5; 7 bases map to TRBD1. V gave up 8 bases and J gave up 6 bases; unmatched junction bases: 10. This CDR3 contains 14 residues. The germline V gene has CDR1 SEHNR and CDR2 FQNEAQ (reference sequence). The CDR3 loop is CASRRGESGQPQHF. In nucleotides, the CDR3 is TGTGCCAGCCGCAGGGGGGAAAGCGGTCAGCCCCAGCATTTT.

The chain employs TRBV15 and TRBJ2-7; D ambiguous. The CDR3 is made up of 14 amino acids. Trimming cost V 0 bases and J 0 bases, with 6 bases left between them. Germline V gene sequence: CDR1 LNHNV, CDR2 YYDKDF (reference sequence). CDR3 protein: CATSRDYGSYEQYF. CDR3 in DNA: TGTGCCACCAGCAGAGATTACGGCTCCTACGAGCAGTACTTC.

V is TRBV5-1 and J is TRBJ1-2, with 8 bases that match TRBD1. CDR1 is SGHRS and CDR2 is YFSETQ in the germline V gene. V lost 6 bases and J lost 6; bases outside the gene matches: 10. CDR3 length: 14 residues. This chain's CDR3 is CASTLDRGPHGYTF. CDR3 DNA: TGCGCCAGCACCCTAGACAGGGGCCCCCATGGCTACACCTTC.

The chain couples TRBV9 to TRBJ1-1, with 9 bases fitting TRBD1. Trimming at V came to 4 bases and at J to 0 bases, leaving 4 bases not matched to a gene. The length of the CDR3 is 15 residues. Germline V lookup: CDR1 SGDLS, CDR2 YYNGEE. CDR3 DNA: TGTGCCAGCAGCACCAGGACAGGGGTGAACACTGAAGCTTTCTTT. Translated: CASSTRTGVNTEAFF.

The V and J genes are TRBV5-1 and TRBJ1-1, with 7 nucleotides matching TRBD1. V was pared by 0 bases and J by 2 bases, with 4 bases of the junction left unmatched. CDR1 and CDR2 (germline): SGHRS, YFSETQ. The CDR3 has 15 amino acids. CDR3 amino acids: CASSLEDRPNTEAFF. The CDR3 DNA is TGCGCCAGCAGCTTGGAGGACAGGCCAAACACTGAAGCTTTCTTT. Full variable domain (outside the CDR3, taken from reference TRBV5-1 and TRBJ1-1): KAGVTQTPRYLIKTRGQQVTLSCSPISGHRSVSWYQQTPGQGLQFLFEYFSETQRNKGNFPGRFSGRQFSNSRSEMNVSTLELGDSALYLCASSLEDRPNTEAFFGQGTRLTVV.

This clone showed up just once. The CDR3 DNA reads TGTGCCAGCAGCACCCGGACTAGCGGGCTCTCCTACGAGCAGTACTTC. Translation: CASSTRTSGLSYEQYF. The rearrangement joins TRBV11-2 to TRBJ2-7, with TRBD2 identical over 11 bases. The CDR3 runs 16 residues. CDR1 and CDR2 from the germline V gene are SGHAT and FQNNGV. V shed 5 bases and J 0 bases; nucleotides not matched to a gene: 6.